The 7 T cell receptor beta chains below were found in one sample sequenced in a study of early T cells in non-severe SARS-CoV-2 infection. MiXCR, applied by TCRdb to the 5' RACE reads, yields one record per CDR3 protein. This sample yields tens of thousands of distinct CDR3 sequences, of which around 8.6% are seen a single time; almost 4% belongs to the top ten. The sequencing used whole blood, collected at baseline. These receptors came from an adult who was a healthcare worker with PCR-confirmed SARS-CoV-2 infection or an uninfected control (not recorded which).

The rearrangement joins TRBV18 to TRBJ2-7; D gene uncertain. V was pared by 0 bases and J by 6 bases, with 9 bases between. This CDR3 region has 13 residues. The germline V gene has CDR1 KGHSH and CDR2 LQKENI. CDR3 nucleotide sequence: TGTGCCAGCTCACCACCGGGAAGGCGCGAGCAGTACTTC. Amino acids: CASSPPGRREQYF. The whole variable domain, filled in from reference TRBV18 and TRBJ2-7, reads NAGVMQNPRHLVRRRGQEARLRCSPMKGHSHVYWYRQLPEEGLKFMVYLQKENIIDESGMPKERFSAEFPKEGPSILRIQQVVRGDSAAYFCASSPPGRREQYFGPGTRLTVT.

V usage is TRBV12-3 or TRBV12-4 and J usage is TRBJ2-1; 10 bases match TRBD2. The junction had 4 bases not matched to a gene; V was cut back by 3 bases and J by 2 bases. The CDR3 is 16 residues long. The CDR3 DNA is TGTGCCAGCAGTTTTGGTACTAGCGGGACCTACAATGAGCAGTTCTTC. Its translation is CASSFGTSGTYNEQFF.

The chain links TRBV9 to TRBJ2-7, with 8 bases lining up with TRBD1. After removal of 3 bases from V and 5 bases from J, the junction contained 10 bases not matched to a gene. CDR1 is SGDLS and CDR2 is YYNGEE in the germline V gene. The CDR3 spans 15 residues. The CDR3 coding sequence is TGTGCCAGCAGCGCCGATCTTGGACAGGGCCACGAGCAGTACTTC. This codes for CASSADLGQGHEQYF. Drawing the rest from reference TRBV9 and TRBJ2-7, the complete variable domain is DSGVTQTPKHLITATGQRVTLRCSPRSGDLSVYWYQQSLDQGLQFLIQYYNGEERAKGNILERFSAQQFPDLHSELNLSSLELGDSALYFCASSADLGQGHEQYFGPGTRLTVT.

The chain links TRBV5-1 to TRBJ2-7, with D possibly TRBD1 on 6 matching bases. The germline V and J ends were trimmed by 4 bases and 2 bases, with 16 bases remaining between them. The CDR3 runs to 15 residues. Germline V gene data show CDR1 as SGHRS and CDR2 as YFSETQ. CDR3 amino acids: CASSKNRDPTYEQYF. The CDR3 region has the DNA TGCGCCAGCAGCAAAAACAGGGATCCTACCTACGAGCAGTACTTC.

J is TRBJ1-6 and V is TRBV12-3 or TRBV12-4, with D unclear. The CDR3 runs 15 residues. The V end lost 3 bases, the J end lost 0 bases, and 6 bases lay between the germline ends. The CDR3 protein is CASSFGNSYNSPLHF. The CDR3 coding sequence is TGTGCCAGCAGTTTTGGGAACTCCTATAATTCACCCCTCCACTTT.

A few counts support this clonotype. The chain has TRBV19 and TRBJ2-7; 12 bases are a match to TRBD2. Trimming removed 5 bases from V and 2 bases from J; junction bases left unmatched: 7. The CDR3 length is 16 residues. CDR1 LNHDA and CDR2 SQIVND come from the germline V gene (reference sequence). CDR3: CASSFGTSGSTYEQYF. CDR3 nucleotide sequence: TGTGCCAGTAGTTTCGGGACTAGCGGGTCCACCTACGAGCAGTACTTC.

This clonotype has a count of ten or more. The chain employs TRBV6-5 and TRBJ1-5; a weak D match, TRBD1 (5 bases). The CDR3 extends over 14 amino acids. V was clipped by 6 bases and J by 9 bases, with 18 bases between them. The germline CDR1 and CDR2 sequences are MNHEY and SVGAGI. CDR3 loop: CASSPGTVFWPQHF. CDR3 nucleotides: TGTGCCAGCAGCCCGGGGACCGTTTTTTGGCCCCAGCATTTT.